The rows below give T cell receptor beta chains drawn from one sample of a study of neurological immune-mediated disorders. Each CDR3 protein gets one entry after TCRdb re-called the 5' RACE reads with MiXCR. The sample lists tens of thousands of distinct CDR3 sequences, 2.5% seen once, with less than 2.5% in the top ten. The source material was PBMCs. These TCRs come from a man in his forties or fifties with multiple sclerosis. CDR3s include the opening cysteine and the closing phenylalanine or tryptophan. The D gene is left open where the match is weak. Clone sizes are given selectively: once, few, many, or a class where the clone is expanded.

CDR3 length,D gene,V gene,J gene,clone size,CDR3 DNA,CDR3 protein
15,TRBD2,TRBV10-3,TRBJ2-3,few,TGTGCCATCAGGGCGGGACTAGCGGGCACAGATACGCAGTATTTT,CAIRAGLAGTDTQYF
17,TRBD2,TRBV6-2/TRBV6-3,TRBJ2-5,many,TGTGCCAGCAGCTCATTCGGACTAGCGGGGAGAAAGAGGACCCAGTACTTC,CASSSFGLAGRKRTQYF
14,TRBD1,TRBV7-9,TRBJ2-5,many,TGTGCCAGCACGAAAACAGGGGCCCGTGAGACCCAGTACTTC,CASTKTGARETQYF
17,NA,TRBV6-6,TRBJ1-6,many,TGTGCCAGCAGTCCCGGGACGGAGAGCTCCTATAATTCACCCCTCCACTTT,CASSPGTESSYNSPLHF
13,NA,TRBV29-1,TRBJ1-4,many,TGCGGGAGTTCGACAGGCCCTAATGAAAAACTGTTTTTT,CGSSTGPNEKLFF
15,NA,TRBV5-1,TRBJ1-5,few,NA,CASSVGQGAYQPQNF
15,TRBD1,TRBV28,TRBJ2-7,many,TGTGCCAGCAGTTCCATGACAGGGGCCTCCTACGAGCAGTACTTC,CASSSMTGASYEQYF
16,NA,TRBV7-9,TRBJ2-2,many,TGTGCCAGCAGCGCCGGCCCACAGGGCAACACCGGGGAGCTGTTTTTT,CASSAGPQGNTGELFF
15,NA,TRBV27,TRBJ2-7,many,TGTGCCAGCAGTTTACATGGCCTGAGCTCCTACGAGCAGTACTTC,CASSLHGLSSYEQYF
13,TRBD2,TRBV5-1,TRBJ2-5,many,TGCGCCAGCGGAGCGGGGGGCAAAGAGACCCAGTACTTC,CASGAGGKETQYF
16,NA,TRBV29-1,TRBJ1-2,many,TGCAGCGTTGACCAGGGGCGTGAGAGGCCTAACTATGGCTACACCTTC,CSVDQGRERPNYGYTF
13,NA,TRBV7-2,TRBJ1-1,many,TGTGCCAGCAGCATCCGACGGAACACTGAAGCTTTCTTT,CASSIRRNTEAFF
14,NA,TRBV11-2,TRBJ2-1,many,TGTGCCAGCAGCTTAATGGTCTCCTACAATGAGCAGTTCTTC,CASSLMVSYNEQFF
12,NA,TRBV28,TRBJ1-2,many,TGTGCCAGCAGTCCCGGCACCTATGGCTACACCTTC,CASSPGTYGYTF
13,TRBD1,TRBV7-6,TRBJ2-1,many,TGTGCCAGCAGAGAACAGGGGTTTAATGAGCAGTTCTTC,CASREQGFNEQFF
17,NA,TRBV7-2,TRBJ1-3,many,TGTGCCAGCAGCTTAGAAGGAACGATTTTCTCTGGAAACACCATATATTTT,CASSLEGTIFSGNTIYF
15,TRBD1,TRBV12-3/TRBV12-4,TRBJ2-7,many,TGTGCCAGCAGTTTGCTCGGGACAGGGACCTACGAGCAGTACTTC,CASSLLGTGTYEQYF
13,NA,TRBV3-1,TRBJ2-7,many,TGTGCCAGCAGCCAACGGGGGACCTACGAGCAGTACTTC,CASSQRGTYEQYF
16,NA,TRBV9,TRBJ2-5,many,TGTGCCAGCAGCGTAGGAACGGGATCGGTGAGAGAGACCCAGTACTTC,CASSVGTGSVRETQYF
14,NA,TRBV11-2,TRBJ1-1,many,TGTGCCAGCAGCTTAGTGGGGGGGGACACTGAAGCTTTCTTT,CASSLVGGDTEAFF
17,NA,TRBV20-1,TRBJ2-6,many,TGCAGTGCCCAAACCTGGGGACACAGCTCTGGGGCCAACGTCCTGACTTTC,CSAQTWGHSSGANVLTF
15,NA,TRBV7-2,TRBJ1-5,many,TGTGCCAGCAGCTTAGCGATCGGGGGCATTCAGCCCCAGCATTTT,CASSLAIGGIQPQHF
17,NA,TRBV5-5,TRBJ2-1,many,TGTGCCAGCAGCCCCTGGGCCGGGACCAGCCCCTACAATGAGCAGTTCTTC,CASSPWAGTSPYNEQFF
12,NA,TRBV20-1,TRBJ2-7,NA,TGCAGTGCTCAACACCCGTCCTACGAGCAGTACTTC,CSAQHPSYEQYF
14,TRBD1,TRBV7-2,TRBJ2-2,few,TGTGCCAGCAGCCCGGGACAGGGGTCCGGGGAGCTGTTTTTT,CASSPGQGSGELFF
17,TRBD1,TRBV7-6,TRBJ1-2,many,TGTGCCAGCAGCCCCTCCGGGACAGGGGGCACTAGCTATGGCTACACCTTC,CASSPSGTGGTSYGYTF
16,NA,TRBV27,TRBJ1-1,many,TGTGCCAGCAGTTTTCGGAGGGACGGCATGAACACTGAAGCTTTCTTT,CASSFRRDGMNTEAFF
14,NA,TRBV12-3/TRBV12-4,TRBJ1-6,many,TGTGCCAGCAGGTCAACAGGGTTGAATTCACCCCTCCACTTT,CASRSTGLNSPLHF
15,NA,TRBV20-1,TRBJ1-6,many,TGCAGTGCTAGAGATAGGACAGTGATTAGTTCACCCCTCCACTTT,CSARDRTVISSPLHF
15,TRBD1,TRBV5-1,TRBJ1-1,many,TGCGCCAGCAGCACGGGACAGCCTATGAACACTGAAGCTTTCTTT,CASSTGQPMNTEAFF
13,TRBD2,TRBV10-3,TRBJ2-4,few,TGTGCCACAAAGGGAGGGAGTTGGAGCATTCAGTACTTC,CATKGGSWSIQYF
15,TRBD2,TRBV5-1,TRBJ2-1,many,TGCGCCAGCAGCTTGACTAGCGGGGGGAAGAATGAGCAGTTCTTC,CASSLTSGGKNEQFF
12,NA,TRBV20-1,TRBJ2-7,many,TGCAGTGCTAGTGACATGTCCTACGAGCAGTACTTC,CSASDMSYEQYF
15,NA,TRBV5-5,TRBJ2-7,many,TGTGCCAGCAGCTTGGTGGAGAGTCCCTTTTACGAGCAGTACTTC,CASSLVESPFYEQYF
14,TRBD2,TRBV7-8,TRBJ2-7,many,TGTGCCAGCAGCCCGGCGGGGGGGATCTACGAGCAGTACTTC,CASSPAGGIYEQYF
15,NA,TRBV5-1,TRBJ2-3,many,TGCGCCAGCAGCTTGGACCCATCGAGCACAGATACGCAGTATTTT,CASSLDPSSTDTQYF
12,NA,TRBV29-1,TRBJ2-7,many,TGCAGCGTTGACAGGGCCTCCTACGAGCAGTACTTC,CSVDRASYEQYF
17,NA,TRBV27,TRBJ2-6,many,TGTGCCAGCAGTGTAATAGACAGCCACTCTGGGGCCAACGTCCTGACTTTC,CASSVIDSHSGANVLTF
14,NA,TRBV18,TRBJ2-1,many,TGTGCCAGCTCACCACCGGAAGGGAATAATGAGCAGTTCTTC,CASSPPEGNNEQFF
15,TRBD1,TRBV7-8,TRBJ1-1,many,TGTGCCAGCAGCCGCGACTGGGACAGGAACACTGAAGCTTTCTTT,CASSRDWDRNTEAFF
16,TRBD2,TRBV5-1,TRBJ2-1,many,TGCGCCAGCAGGGATGGACTAGCGGGTACAGACAATGAGCAGTTCTTC,CASRDGLAGTDNEQFF